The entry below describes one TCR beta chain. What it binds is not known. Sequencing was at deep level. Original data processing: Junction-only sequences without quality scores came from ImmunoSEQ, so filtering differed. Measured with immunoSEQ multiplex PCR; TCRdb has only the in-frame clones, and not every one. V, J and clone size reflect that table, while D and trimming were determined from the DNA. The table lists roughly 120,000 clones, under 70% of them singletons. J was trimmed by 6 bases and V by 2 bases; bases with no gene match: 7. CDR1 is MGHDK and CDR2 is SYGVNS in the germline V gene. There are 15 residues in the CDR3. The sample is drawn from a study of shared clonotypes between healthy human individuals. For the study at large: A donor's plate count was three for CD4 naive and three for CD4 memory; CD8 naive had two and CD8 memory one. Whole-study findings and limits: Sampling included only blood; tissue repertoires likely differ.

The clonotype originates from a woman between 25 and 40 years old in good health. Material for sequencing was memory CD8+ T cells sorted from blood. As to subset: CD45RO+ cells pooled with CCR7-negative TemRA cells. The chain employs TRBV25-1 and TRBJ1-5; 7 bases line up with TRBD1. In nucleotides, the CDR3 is TGTGCCAGCAGTGAAGGACAAGGGGGCGGTCAGCCCCAGCATTTT. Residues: CASSEGQGGGQPQHF.